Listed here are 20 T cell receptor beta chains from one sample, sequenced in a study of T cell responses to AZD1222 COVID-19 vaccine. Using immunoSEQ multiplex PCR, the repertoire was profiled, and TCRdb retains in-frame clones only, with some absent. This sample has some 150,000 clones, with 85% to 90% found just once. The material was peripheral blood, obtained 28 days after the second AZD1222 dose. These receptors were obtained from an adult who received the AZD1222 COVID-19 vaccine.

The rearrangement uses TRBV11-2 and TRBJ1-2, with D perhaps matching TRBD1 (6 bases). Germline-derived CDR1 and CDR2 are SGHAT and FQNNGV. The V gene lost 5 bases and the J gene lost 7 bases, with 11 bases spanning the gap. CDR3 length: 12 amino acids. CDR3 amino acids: CASSLQGSGYTF. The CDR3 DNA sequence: TGTGCCAGCAGCCTACAGGGATCTGGCTACACCTTC. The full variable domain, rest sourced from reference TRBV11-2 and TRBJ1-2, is EAGVAQSPRYKIIEKRQSVAFWCNPISGHATLYWYQQILGQGPKLLIQFQNNGVVDDSQLPKDRFSAERLKGVDSTLKIQPAKLEDSAVYLCASSLQGSGYTFGSGTRLTVV.

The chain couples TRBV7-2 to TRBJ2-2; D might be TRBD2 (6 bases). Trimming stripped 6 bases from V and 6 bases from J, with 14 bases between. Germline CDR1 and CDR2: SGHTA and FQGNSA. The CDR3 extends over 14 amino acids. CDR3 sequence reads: CASSFGGSAGELFF. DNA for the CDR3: TGTGCCAGCAGTTTTGGGGGGTCTGCCGGGGAGCTGTTTTTT.

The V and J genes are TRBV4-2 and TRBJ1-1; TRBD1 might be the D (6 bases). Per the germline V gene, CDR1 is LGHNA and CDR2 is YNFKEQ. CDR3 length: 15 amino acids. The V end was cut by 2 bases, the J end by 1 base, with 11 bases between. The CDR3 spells CASSQPSTGNTEAFF. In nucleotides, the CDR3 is TGTGCCAGCAGCCAACCCTCGACAGGGAACACTGAAGCTTTCTTT.

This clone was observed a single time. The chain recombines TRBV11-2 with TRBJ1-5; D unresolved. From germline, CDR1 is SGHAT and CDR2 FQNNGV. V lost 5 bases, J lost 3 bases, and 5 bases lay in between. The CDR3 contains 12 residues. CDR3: CASSQFNQPQHF. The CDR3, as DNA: TGTGCCAGCAGCCAGTTCAATCAGCCCCAGCATTTT.

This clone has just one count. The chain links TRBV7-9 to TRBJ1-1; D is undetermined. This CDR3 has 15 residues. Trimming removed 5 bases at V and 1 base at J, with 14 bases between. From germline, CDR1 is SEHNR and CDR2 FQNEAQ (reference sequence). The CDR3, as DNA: TGTGCCAGCAGCCCTCCCGGAATGGGGAACACTGAAGCTTTCTTT. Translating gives CASSPPGMGNTEAFF.

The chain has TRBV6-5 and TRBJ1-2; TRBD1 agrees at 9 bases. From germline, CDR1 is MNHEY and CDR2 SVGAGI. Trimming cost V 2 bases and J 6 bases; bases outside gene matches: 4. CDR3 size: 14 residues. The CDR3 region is CASSYGDRVNGYTF. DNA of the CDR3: TGTGCCAGCAGTTACGGGGACAGGGTGAATGGCTACACCTTC.

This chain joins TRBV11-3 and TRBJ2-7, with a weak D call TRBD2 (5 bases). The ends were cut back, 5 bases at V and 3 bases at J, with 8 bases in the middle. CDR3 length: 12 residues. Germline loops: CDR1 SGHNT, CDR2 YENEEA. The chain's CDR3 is CASSRTGYEQYF. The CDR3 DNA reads TGTGCCAGCAGCAGGACTGGCTACGAGCAGTACTTC. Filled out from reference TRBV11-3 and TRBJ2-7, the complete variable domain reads EAGVVQSPRYKIIEKKQPVAFWCNPISGHNTLYWYLQNLGQGPELLIRYENEEAVDDSQLPKDRFSAERLKGVDSTLKIQPAELGDSAVYLCASSRTGYEQYFGPGTRLTVT.

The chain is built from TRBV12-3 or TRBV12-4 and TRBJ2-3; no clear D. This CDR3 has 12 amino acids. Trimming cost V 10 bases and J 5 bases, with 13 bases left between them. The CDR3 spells CANGRSGDTQYF. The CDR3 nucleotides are TGTGCCAACGGACGGTCCGGAGATACGCAGTATTTT.

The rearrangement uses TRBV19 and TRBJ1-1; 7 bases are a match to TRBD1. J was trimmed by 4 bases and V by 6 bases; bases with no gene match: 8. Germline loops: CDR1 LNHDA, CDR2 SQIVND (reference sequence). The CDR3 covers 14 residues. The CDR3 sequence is CASRSRGTATEAFF. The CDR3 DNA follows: TGTGCCAGTAGGAGCAGGGGGACAGCCACTGAAGCTTTCTTT.

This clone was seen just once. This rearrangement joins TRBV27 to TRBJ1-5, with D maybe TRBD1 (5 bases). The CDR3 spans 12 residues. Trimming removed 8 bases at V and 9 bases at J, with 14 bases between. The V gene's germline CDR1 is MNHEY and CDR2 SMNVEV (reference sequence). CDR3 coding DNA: TGTGCCAGCTCTCCACCCGGGGGGCCCCAGCATTTT. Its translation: CASSPPGGPQHF.

The CDR3 is CASSQDKVSPLHF. DNA of the CDR3: TGCGCCAGCAGCCAAGATAAGGTGTCACCCCTCCACTTT. The chain has TRBV4-1 and TRBJ1-6; D unresolved. Trimming removed 0 bases from V and 10 bases from J, with 7 bases in between. The V gene's germline CDR1 is MGHRA and CDR2 YSYEKL. This CDR3 region has 13 residues.

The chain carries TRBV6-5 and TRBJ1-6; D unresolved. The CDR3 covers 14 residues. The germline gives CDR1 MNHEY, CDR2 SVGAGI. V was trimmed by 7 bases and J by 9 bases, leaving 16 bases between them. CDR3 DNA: TGTGCCAGCACCGAGGAACCCCTCCCTTCACCCCTCCACTTT. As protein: CASTEEPLPSPLHF.

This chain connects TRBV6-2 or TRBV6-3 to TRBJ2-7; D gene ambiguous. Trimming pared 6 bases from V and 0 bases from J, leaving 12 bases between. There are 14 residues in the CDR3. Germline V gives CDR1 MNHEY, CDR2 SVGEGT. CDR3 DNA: TGTGCCAGCAGCCTGGTTCGGCACTCCTACGAGCAGTACTTC. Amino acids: CASSLVRHSYEQYF.

As DNA, the CDR3 is TGCAGCGTACCACCGGGACAGGGGGTATCGTACACTGAAGCTTTCTTT. This translates into CSVPPGQGVSYTEAFF. V gene TRBV29-1 combines with J gene TRBJ1-1; 11 bases line up with TRBD1. Germline V gene sequence: CDR1 SQVTM, CDR2 ANQGSEA. This CDR3 spans 16 amino acids. V was clipped by 6 bases and J by 3 bases; unmatched bases: 12. The variable domain in full, with the rest retrieved from reference TRBV29-1 and TRBJ1-1, is SAVISQKPSRDICQRGTSLTIQCQVDSQVTMMFWYRQQPGQSLTLIATANQGSEATYESGFVIDKFPISRPNLTFSTLTVSNMSPEDSSIYLCSVPPGQGVSYTEAFFGQGTRLTVV.

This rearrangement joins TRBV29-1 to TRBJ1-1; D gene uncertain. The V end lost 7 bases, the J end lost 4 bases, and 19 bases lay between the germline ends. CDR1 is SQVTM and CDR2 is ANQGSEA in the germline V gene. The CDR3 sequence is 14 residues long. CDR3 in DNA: TGCAGCGCCCACGCACTGAGGGTTGGCACTGAAGCTTTCTTT. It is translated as CSAHALRVGTEAFF. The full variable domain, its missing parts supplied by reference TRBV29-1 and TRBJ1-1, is SAVISQKPSRDICQRGTSLTIQCQVDSQVTMMFWYRQQPGQSLTLIATANQGSEATYESGFVIDKFPISRPNLTFSTLTVSNMSPEDSSIYLCSAHALRVGTEAFFGQGTRLTVV.

CDR3: CASSLDGDWGREAFF. The CDR3 region has the DNA TGTGCCAGCAGCTTGGACGGGGATTGGGGCCGAGAAGCTTTCTTT. The gene calls are TRBV5-6 and TRBJ1-1; tentative D call: TRBD1 (5 bases). V was clipped by 0 bases and J by 8 bases, with 17 bases between them. CDR3 length equals 15 residues. In germline, CDR1 is SGHDT, CDR2 YYEEEE.

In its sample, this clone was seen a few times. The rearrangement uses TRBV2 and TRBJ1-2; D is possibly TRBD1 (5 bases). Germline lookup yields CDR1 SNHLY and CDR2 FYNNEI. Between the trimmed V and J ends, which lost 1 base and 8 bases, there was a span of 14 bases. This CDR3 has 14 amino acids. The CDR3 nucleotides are TGTGCCAGCAGTGAAGGACAGACCAACAGGGGCTACACCTTC. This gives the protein CASSEGQTNRGYTF. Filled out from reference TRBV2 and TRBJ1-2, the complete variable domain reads EPEVTQTPSHQVTQMGQEVILRCVPISNHLYFYWYRQILGQKVEFLVSFYNNEISEKSEIFDDQFSVERPDGSNFTLKIRSTKLEDSAMYFCASSEGQTNRGYTFGSGTRLTVV.

Here the CDR3 reads CASSLLPGQGSYGYTF. The CDR3 nucleotides are TGTGCCAGCAGTTTACTCCCGGGACAGGGGTCATACGGCTACACCTTC. The chain couples TRBV28 to TRBJ1-2; 10 positions match TRBD1. Trimming cost V 2 bases and J 8 bases; bases outside gene matches: 11. CDR1 is MDHEN, CDR2 SYDVKM, per germline. The CDR3 has 16 residues.

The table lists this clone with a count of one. DNA for the CDR3: TGTGCCAGCAGTGATTCAGGGGGTGTCAATCAGCCCCAGCATTTT. This encodes CASSDSGGVNQPQHF. The V and J genes are TRBV6-1 and TRBJ1-5; 7 nucleotides line up with TRBD1. Per the germline V gene, CDR1 is MNHNS and CDR2 is SASEGT. V lost 3 bases, J lost 3 bases, and 5 bases stayed unmatched. The CDR3 loop spans 15 amino acids.

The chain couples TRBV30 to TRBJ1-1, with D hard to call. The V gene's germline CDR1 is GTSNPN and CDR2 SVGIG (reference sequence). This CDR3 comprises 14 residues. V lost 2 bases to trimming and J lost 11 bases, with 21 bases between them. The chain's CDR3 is CAWSTRPRTYRAFF. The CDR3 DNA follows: TGTGCCTGGAGTACCCGGCCTCGTACATATCGGGCTTTCTTT. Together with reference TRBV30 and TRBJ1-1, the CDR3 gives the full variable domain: SQTIHQWPATLVQPVGSPLSLECTVEGTSNPNLYWYRQAAGRGLQLLFYSVGIGQISSEVPQNLSASRPQDRQFILSSKKLLLSDSGFYLCAWSTRPRTYRAFFGQGTRLTVV.